This is a list of T cell receptor beta chains from one sample in a study of T cell changes during pregnancy in multiple sclerosis. The method was immunoSEQ multiplex PCR; TCRdb's version includes in-frame clones alone and lacks a portion of them. The table has 45,000 to 55,000 clones, 88% seen once. The input for sequencing was CD4+ T cells from peripheral blood mononuclear cells, taken in the second trimester of pregnancy. The receptors stem from a female donor with multiple sclerosis, enrolled in a pregnancy study. Both conserved end residues are part of each CDR3. D genes are given only for firm matches. The size entry is marked missing in some rows and otherwise reads once, few, many or a size class.

CDR3 length: 16
V gene: TRBV11-3
D gene: TRBD1
J gene: TRBJ2-3
clone size: NA
CDR3 DNA: TGTGCCAGCAGCTTAGGAGGGACAGGGGCATCTGATACGCAGTATTTT
CDR3 protein: CASSLGGTGASDTQYF

CDR3 length: 16
V gene: TRBV12-5
D gene: TRBD2
J gene: TRBJ2-1
clone size: NA
CDR3 DNA: TGTGCTAGTGGTTTGGTTTTGACTAGCGGCAACAATGAGCAGTTCTTC
CDR3 protein: CASGLVLTSGNNEQFF

CDR3 length: 15
V gene: TRBV10-3
D gene: NA
J gene: TRBJ1-4
clone size: NA
CDR3 DNA: TGTGCCATCAGTGAGGTCCGGTCAACTAATGAAAAACTGTTTTTT
CDR3 protein: CAISEVRSTNEKLFF

CDR3 length: 16
V gene: TRBV28
D gene: TRBD1
J gene: TRBJ1-2
clone size: NA
CDR3 DNA: TGTGCCAGTTTCATGTCAATGGGACAGGGATATTATGGCTACACCTTC
CDR3 protein: CASFMSMGQGYYGYTF

CDR3 length: 13
V gene: TRBV18
D gene: NA
J gene: TRBJ1-5
clone size: NA
CDR3 DNA: TGTGCCAGCTCACAAGAGGGATGGCAGCCCCAGCATTTT
CDR3 protein: CASSQEGWQPQHF

CDR3 length: 14
V gene: TRBV5-1
D gene: NA
J gene: TRBJ2-5
clone size: NA
CDR3 DNA: TGCGCCAGCAGCTTGGTGGGGACTGGAGAGACCCAGTACTTC
CDR3 protein: CASSLVGTGETQYF

CDR3 length: 16
V gene: TRBV18
D gene: NA
J gene: TRBJ1-2
clone size: NA
CDR3 DNA: TGTGCCAGCTCACCAGGACAGATAGAGAGGGACTATGGCTACACCTTC
CDR3 protein: CASSPGQIERDYGYTF

CDR3 length: 17
V gene: TRBV4-3
D gene: TRBD1
J gene: TRBJ1-3
clone size: NA
CDR3 DNA: TGCGCCAGCAGCCAAGATGGCAGGGGGCTGTCTGGAAACACCATATATTTT
CDR3 protein: CASSQDGRGLSGNTIYF

CDR3 length: 13
V gene: TRBV6-1
D gene: TRBD2
J gene: TRBJ2-5
clone size: NA
CDR3 DNA: TGTGCCAGCAGAACTAGCGGGACGGAGACCCAGTACTTC
CDR3 protein: CASRTSGTETQYF

CDR3 length: 13
V gene: TRBV9
D gene: NA
J gene: TRBJ2-3
clone size: NA
CDR3 DNA: TGTGCCAGCAGCGTGGCTAGCACAGATACGCAGTATTTT
CDR3 protein: CASSVASTDTQYF

CDR3 length: 16
V gene: TRBV5-1
D gene: TRBD2
J gene: TRBJ2-1
clone size: NA
CDR3 DNA: TGCGCCAGCAGCTTGGGTAGCGGGAGGGCCTACAATGAGCAGTTCTTC
CDR3 protein: CASSLGSGRAYNEQFF

CDR3 length: 19
V gene: TRBV28
D gene: TRBD2
J gene: TRBJ2-5
clone size: NA
CDR3 DNA: TGTGCCAGCAGTTTTCCCTCGGGACTAGCGGGAGAGTGGGAAGAGACCCAGTACTTC
CDR3 protein: CASSFPSGLAGEWEETQYF

CDR3 length: 15
V gene: TRBV9
D gene: TRBD1
J gene: TRBJ2-5
clone size: NA
CDR3 DNA: TGTGCCAGCAGCGCGAGGGGACAGGGGGGAGAGACCCAGTACTTC
CDR3 protein: CASSARGQGGETQYF

CDR3 length: 12
V gene: TRBV30
D gene: NA
J gene: TRBJ1-1
clone size: once
CDR3 DNA: TGTGCCTGGAGTAGTCTATACACTGAAGCTTTCTTT
CDR3 protein: CAWSSLYTEAFF

CDR3 length: 14
V gene: TRBV11-2
D gene: NA
J gene: TRBJ2-7
clone size: NA
CDR3 DNA: TGTGCCAGCAGCTTGGGGGTGGGGGCGAGGGAGCAGTACTTC
CDR3 protein: CASSLGVGAREQYF

CDR3 length: 15
V gene: TRBV5-1
D gene: NA
J gene: TRBJ2-2
clone size: NA
CDR3 DNA: TGCGCCAGCAGCTACGAGACAGCGAACACCGGGGAGCTGTTTTTT
CDR3 protein: CASSYETANTGELFF

CDR3 length: 15
V gene: TRBV9
D gene: TRBD2
J gene: TRBJ2-7
clone size: NA
CDR3 DNA: TGTGCCAGCAGCCCACCTAGCGGGCCCTCCTACGAGCAGTACTTC
CDR3 protein: CASSPPSGPSYEQYF

CDR3 length: 14
V gene: TRBV21-1
D gene: NA
J gene: TRBJ2-7
clone size: NA
CDR3 DNA: TGTGCCAGCAGCAAAGCCGGGTTCATCTACGAGCAGTACTTC
CDR3 protein: CASSKAGFIYEQYF

CDR3 length: 16
V gene: TRBV10-3
D gene: TRBD2
J gene: TRBJ2-7
clone size: NA
CDR3 DNA: TGTGCCATCAGTGATCCAGGGAGGGTAAACACCTACGAGCAGTACTTC
CDR3 protein: CAISDPGRVNTYEQYF

CDR3 length: 13
V gene: TRBV7-9
D gene: TRBD2
J gene: TRBJ2-7
clone size: NA
CDR3 DNA: TGTGCCAGCAGCTCTGGACTAGCGTCCGAGCAGTACTTC
CDR3 protein: CASSSGLASEQYF

CDR3 length: 16
V gene: TRBV5-6
D gene: TRBD2
J gene: TRBJ2-3
clone size: NA
CDR3 DNA: TGTGCCAGCAGCCGCGGACTAGCGGGAATCACAGATACGCAGTATTTT
CDR3 protein: CASSRGLAGITDTQYF

CDR3 length: 16
V gene: TRBV11-2
D gene: TRBD1
J gene: TRBJ1-1
clone size: NA
CDR3 DNA: TGTGCCAGCAGCTTAGGGTACAGGGGGTCGAACACTGAAGCTTTCTTT
CDR3 protein: CASSLGYRGSNTEAFF

CDR3 length: 12
V gene: TRBV5-1
D gene: NA
J gene: TRBJ2-7
clone size: NA
CDR3 DNA: TGCGCCAGCAGCTTTGAGGGGGGGGAGCAGTACTTC
CDR3 protein: CASSFEGGEQYF

CDR3 length: 17
V gene: TRBV7-2
D gene: NA
J gene: TRBJ2-2
clone size: NA
CDR3 DNA: TGTGCCAGCAGCTTAGCGCACGGGCGGGGGAACACCGGGGAGCTGTTTTTT
CDR3 protein: CASSLAHGRGNTGELFF

CDR3 length: 19
V gene: TRBV9
D gene: TRBD2
J gene: TRBJ2-1
clone size: once
CDR3 DNA: TGTGCCAGCAGCGTAGCTGGACTAGCGGGAGGGACGTCCTACAATGAGCAGTTCTTC
CDR3 protein: CASSVAGLAGGTSYNEQFF

CDR3 length: 16
V gene: TRBV4-3
D gene: TRBD1
J gene: TRBJ2-7
clone size: NA
CDR3 DNA: TGCGCCAGCAGCCAAGCCCCCGGGACAGGGGTTTACGAGCAGTACTTC
CDR3 protein: CASSQAPGTGVYEQYF

CDR3 length: 14
V gene: TRBV5-1
D gene: TRBD2
J gene: TRBJ2-3
clone size: once
CDR3 DNA: TGCGCCAGCAGCCGACTAGCTGACACAGATACGCAGTATTTT
CDR3 protein: CASSRLADTDTQYF

CDR3 length: 16
V gene: TRBV10-2
D gene: TRBD2
J gene: TRBJ2-7
clone size: NA
CDR3 DNA: TGCGCCAGCAGACCGGGACTAGCGGCGGTCTCCTACGAGCAGTACTTC
CDR3 protein: CASRPGLAAVSYEQYF

CDR3 length: 15
V gene: TRBV5-1
D gene: NA
J gene: TRBJ2-5
clone size: NA
CDR3 DNA: TGCGCCAGCAGCCGCGGAGAGGGAGCGGGAGAGACCCAGTACTTC
CDR3 protein: CASSRGEGAGETQYF

CDR3 length: 16
V gene: TRBV12-5
D gene: NA
J gene: TRBJ1-2
clone size: NA
CDR3 DNA: TGTGCCCGACTCTCTCACGGGACATCTGGAAACTATGGCTACACCTTC
CDR3 protein: CARLSHGTSGNYGYTF

CDR3 length: 16
V gene: TRBV4-1
D gene: NA
J gene: TRBJ1-2
clone size: NA
CDR3 DNA: TGCGCCAGCAGCCAAGTTTTAAGGGGAGGGCTGGATGGCTACACCTTC
CDR3 protein: CASSQVLRGGLDGYTF

CDR3 length: 14
V gene: TRBV27
D gene: NA
J gene: TRBJ1-1
clone size: NA
CDR3 DNA: TGTGCCAGCAGTTTAGCGGGGGCAGACACTGAAGCTTTCTTT
CDR3 protein: CASSLAGADTEAFF

CDR3 length: 15
V gene: TRBV7-9
D gene: NA
J gene: TRBJ2-5
clone size: once
CDR3 DNA: TGTGCCAGCAGCCTCAATCGGGATCCTGGGGAGACCCAGTACTTC
CDR3 protein: CASSLNRDPGETQYF

CDR3 length: 14
V gene: TRBV11-2
D gene: NA
J gene: TRBJ1-4
clone size: NA
CDR3 DNA: TGTGCCAGCAGCTTTAGGGGAACTAATGAAAAACTGTTTTTT
CDR3 protein: CASSFRGTNEKLFF

CDR3 length: 14
V gene: TRBV7-3
D gene: TRBD1
J gene: TRBJ1-2
clone size: NA
CDR3 DNA: TGTGCCAGCAGCCCCGAGGGACAGACCTATGGCTACACCTTC
CDR3 protein: CASSPEGQTYGYTF

CDR3 length: 18
V gene: TRBV4-1
D gene: TRBD2
J gene: TRBJ2-2
clone size: NA
CDR3 DNA: TGCGCCAGCAGCCATGGTAGCGGGATAAGGTTGGGTACCGGGGAGCTGTTTTTT
CDR3 protein: CASSHGSGIRLGTGELFF

CDR3 length: 15
V gene: TRBV4-1
D gene: NA
J gene: TRBJ2-1
clone size: NA
CDR3 DNA: TGCGCCAGCAGCCAAGTACCGGGAGCGGTCAATGAGCAGTTCTTC
CDR3 protein: CASSQVPGAVNEQFF

CDR3 length: 13
V gene: TRBV6-4
D gene: NA
J gene: TRBJ2-2
clone size: few
CDR3 DNA: TGTGCCAGCAGTGATTTGTTCTCCGGGGAGCTGTTTTTT
CDR3 protein: CASSDLFSGELFF

CDR3 length: 12
V gene: TRBV18
D gene: TRBD1
J gene: TRBJ1-1
clone size: few
CDR3 DNA: TGTGCCAGCTCGGCAGGGGGCGGACTGGCTTTCTTT
CDR3 protein: CASSAGGGLAFF

CDR3 length: 15
V gene: TRBV6-5
D gene: TRBD1
J gene: TRBJ1-2
clone size: NA
CDR3 DNA: TGTGCCACCAGATTGGAGGGACAGGGAATCTATGGCTACACCTTC
CDR3 protein: CATRLEGQGIYGYTF

CDR3 length: 15
V gene: TRBV7-8
D gene: NA
J gene: TRBJ2-3
clone size: few
CDR3 DNA: TGTGCCAGCAGCTCACGGGAGAGTAACACAGATACGCAGTATTTT
CDR3 protein: CASSSRESNTDTQYF